This T cell receptor (beta chain) was captured by sequencing in a study of cytomegalovirus exposure and HLA in healthy donors. Looking at the study overall: Ancestry clustering placed more than 80% of around 400 genotyped donors in the Caucasian-associated cluster.

Primers: 60 Vbeta forward and 13 Jbeta reverse. This table comes from immunoSEQ multiplex PCR, and its TCRdb copy is limited to in-frame clones, with some not included. This sample carries 85,000 to 120,000 clones, about 81% of them seen once, and the ten largest clones take around 2.6%. CDR1 and CDR2 (germline): LGHNA, YSLEER. This CDR3 contains 13 residues. V lost 0 bases and J lost 7, with 7 bases in between. V is TRBV4-3 and J is TRBJ2-1, with D perhaps TRBD2 (5 bases). The sequencing input was PBMCs. The source of this sequence is a male donor in good health and CMV-seropositive. The CDR3 loop reads CASSQERGNEQFF. The CDR3 DNA sequence: TGCGCCAGCAGCCAAGAGCGAGGGAATGAGCAGTTCTTC.